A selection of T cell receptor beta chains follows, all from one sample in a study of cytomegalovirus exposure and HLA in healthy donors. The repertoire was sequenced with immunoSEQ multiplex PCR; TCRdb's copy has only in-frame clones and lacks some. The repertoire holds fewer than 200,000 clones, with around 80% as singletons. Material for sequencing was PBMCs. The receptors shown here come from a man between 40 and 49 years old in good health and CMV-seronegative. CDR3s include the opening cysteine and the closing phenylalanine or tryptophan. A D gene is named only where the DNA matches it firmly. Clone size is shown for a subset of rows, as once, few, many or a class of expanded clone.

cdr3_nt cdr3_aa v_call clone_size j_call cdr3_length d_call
TGCGCCAGCTCCGGAGGCTATGGCTACACCTTC CASSGGYGYTF TRBV10-1 . TRBJ1-2 11 .
TGCGCCAGCAGCCAAGACGGGACAGGGGGCCATTCACCCCTCCACTTT CASSQDGTGGHSPLHF TRBV4-3 . TRBJ1-6 16 TRBD1
TGCGCCAGCAGCCAAGATTTTGCAGCTAGCTCCTACGAGCAGTACTTC CASSQDFAASSYEQYF TRBV4-3 few TRBJ2-7 16 .
TGTGCCAGCAGCTTAGGTAGACAGAGCAATCAGCCCCAGCATTTT CASSLGRQSNQPQHF TRBV11-2 . TRBJ1-5 15 .
TGTGCCAGCAGCCGTCGCGAAGGGGCCTACAATGAGCAGTTCTTC CASSRREGAYNEQFF TRBV6-1 . TRBJ2-1 15 .
TGTGCCAGCAGTTTCCCCCAGGGGAACAATGAGCAGTTCTTC CASSFPQGNNEQFF TRBV6-6 . TRBJ2-1 14 .
TGTGCCAGCACCATTCTTCTAGGTGGGACAGAGTCCTACGAGCAGTACTTC CASTILLGGTESYEQYF TRBV5-4 . TRBJ2-7 17 TRBD1
TGTGCCAGCGGGGGGTACGTGGAAGGCACCCGGTCCGGGGCTAACTATGGCTACACCTTC CASGGYVEGTRSGANYGYTF TRBV7-3 . TRBJ1-2 20 .
TGCGCCAGCAGCTTCACAGGGCCAAATTCACCCCTCCACTTT CASSFTGPNSPLHF TRBV5-1 . TRBJ1-6 14 .
TGTGCCAGTACCTCCTCTGGGACAGGGGGCTATGGCTACACCTTC CASTSSGTGGYGYTF TRBV19 . TRBJ1-2 15 TRBD1
TGTGCCAGCAGTCTAGGTAGCGGGGGAAGAGAGACCCAGTACTTC CASSLGSGGRETQYF TRBV7-3 . TRBJ2-5 15 TRBD2
TGTGCCAGCAGTCCCGGGACAGGGGGCCGGTCACCCCTCCACTTT CASSPGTGGRSPLHF TRBV6-1 . TRBJ1-6 15 TRBD1
TGTGCCAGCAGCCAAGAGGAACGGAGCTCTGGGGCCAACGTCCTGACTTTC CASSQEERSSGANVLTF TRBV4-2 . TRBJ2-6 17 .
TGTGCCAGCAGTTTCAGGGAGGTAGGTGAAGCTTTCTTT CASSFREVGEAFF TRBV27 . TRBJ1-1 13 .
TGTGCCATCAGTGAGGGGCTGGGGGGGAATGAGCAGTTCTTC CAISEGLGGNEQFF TRBV10-3 . TRBJ2-1 14 TRBD2
TGTGCCAGCAGCCAAGATTTACAGGGAGGGTCTGGGGCCAACGTCCTGACTTTC CASSQDLQGGSGANVLTF TRBV4-2 . TRBJ2-6 18 .
TGCGCCAGCAGCCTCGGACGGGGGAGCAGCTCTGGGGCCAACGTCCTGACTTTC CASSLGRGSSSGANVLTF TRBV4-3 . TRBJ2-6 18 .
TGTGCCAGCTCCCCGGGACAGGGGACCCTAGAGACCCAGTACTTC CASSPGQGTLETQYF TRBV27 . TRBJ2-5 15 TRBD1
TGTGCCAGCAGTTTAGGAGCGGGACGCGCGTGGGATACGCAGTATTTT CASSLGAGRAWDTQYF TRBV27 . TRBJ2-3 16 TRBD2
TGTGCCAGCAGTTTAGGGGGGGGCCTGGAGACCCAGTACTTC CASSLGGGLETQYF TRBV27 . TRBJ2-5 14 .
TGTGCCAGCAGTTTACAGGCAGCAGGGACCGGGGAGCTGTTTTTT CASSLQAAGTGELFF TRBV27 . TRBJ2-2 15 .
TGTGCCAGCAGAGGGACAGGGAGGACTGAAGCTTTCTTT CASRGTGRTEAFF TRBV9 . TRBJ1-1 13 TRBD1
TGTGCCAGTACCCGAAGCGCTAGGGAGACCCAGTACTTC CASTRSARETQYF TRBV7-9 . TRBJ2-5 13 .
TGTGCCAGCCGGGGACTAGCATACGAGCAGTACTTC CASRGLAYEQYF TRBV19 . TRBJ2-7 12 TRBD2
TGTGCCAGCAGTTTAACAGGGGGCTATGGCTACACCTTC CASSLTGGYGYTF TRBV27 . TRBJ1-2 13 TRBD1
TGTGCCAGCAGTTACTTCCGGGGGTTGTTAACCGGGGAGCTGTTTTTT CASSYFRGLLTGELFF TRBV6-5 . TRBJ2-2 16 .
TGTGCCAGTAGTACCACTGACAGTAATCAGCCCCAGCATTTT CASSTTDSNQPQHF TRBV19 . TRBJ1-5 14 .
TGTGCCAGCTCACCACCCTTCCAACAGGGGCGGAATGAAAAACTGTTTTTT CASSPPFQQGRNEKLFF TRBV18 . TRBJ1-4 17 TRBD1
TGTGCCAGCAGTCCAGGGTGGTCAACTTACGAGCAGTACTTC CASSPGWSTYEQYF TRBV6-6 . TRBJ2-7 14 .
TGTGCCAGCAGACAGAACCAGAACACTGAAGCTTTCTTT CASRQNQNTEAFF TRBV6-5 few TRBJ1-1 13 .
TGTGCCAGCTCATCCTTAGCACAGGCGAACACTGAAGCTTTCTTT CASSSLAQANTEAFF TRBV18 . TRBJ1-1 15 .
TGTGCCAGCAGTCCTCCATCCCCGGGACAGCGGAATGGCTACACCTTC CASSPPSPGQRNGYTF TRBV28 few TRBJ1-2 16 TRBD1
TGCGCCAGCTGGGCAGGGCTGGCTGGGGCCAACGTCCTGACTTTC CASWAGLAGANVLTF TRBV10-2 . TRBJ2-6 15 .
TGTGCCAGCAACAGGGGCGGTTCACCCCTCCACTTT CASNRGGSPLHF TRBV12-1 . TRBJ1-6 12 .
TGTGCCAGCAGCTTGGATCTTAGCAATCAGCCCCAGCATTTT CASSLDLSNQPQHF TRBV5-8 . TRBJ1-5 14 .
TGTGCCAGCAGCTTATCGCGACCGGCGGCTAATGAAAAACTGTTTTTT CASSLSRPAANEKLFF TRBV11-2 . TRBJ1-4 16 .
TGCAGCGTTCTGGACAGTTCTTATAGCAATCAGCCCCAGCATTTT CSVLDSSYSNQPQHF TRBV29-1 . TRBJ1-5 15 .
TGTGCCAGCAGGGCGGGACAGGGATTCTATGGCTACACCTTC CASRAGQGFYGYTF TRBV5-4 . TRBJ1-2 14 TRBD1
TGTGCCACCAAGTCATCCGCCAAATCTTACGAGCAGTACTTC CATKSSAKSYEQYF TRBV28 few TRBJ2-7 14 .
TGTGCCATCAGTGGCAACAGGGTAGGGGAGACCCAGTACTTC CAISGNRVGETQYF TRBV10-3 . TRBJ2-5 14 .
TGTGCCAGCAGTTCGACTTTCCGCTCGGGAGGAAACACCATATATTTT CASSSTFRSGGNTIYF TRBV5-6 . TRBJ1-3 16 .
TGTGCCAGCAATCCGACAGGGGGGAGTCAAGCTTTCTTT CASNPTGGSQAFF TRBV2 once TRBJ1-1 13 TRBD1
TGTGCCAGCACCCGGGACACTAGCTCCTACGAGCAGTACTTC CASTRDTSSYEQYF TRBV28 . TRBJ2-7 14 .
TGTGCCAGCAGTCTTCCCGGGACAGAAGAGACCCAGTACTTC CASSLPGTEETQYF TRBV28 . TRBJ2-5 14 TRBD1
TGTGCCAGCAGCCCTCAGGACTCCACTGAAGCTTTCTTT CASSPQDSTEAFF TRBV9 . TRBJ1-1 13 .
TGTGCCAGCAGTTTGACTACTTGGGCAGATACGCAGTATTTT CASSLTTWADTQYF TRBV28 . TRBJ2-3 14 .
TGTGCCAGTATCATGAACCCAGGCACCGGGGCCGGGGAGCTGTTTTTT CASIMNPGTGAGELFF TRBV19 . TRBJ2-2 16 .
TGTGCCAGCAGGCCGGGACAGGGCTTCGGCGAGCAGTACTTC CASRPGQGFGEQYF TRBV6-1 few TRBJ2-7 14 TRBD1
TGTGCCAGCAGCATCTCCGGGACAGGGGGAGACGAGCAGTACTTC CASSISGTGGDEQYF TRBV7-9 few TRBJ2-7 15 TRBD1